Below, 24 T cell receptor beta chains from the same sample are listed, as sequenced in a study of blood T cell repertoires in COVID-19. Profiled with immunoSEQ multiplex PCR; TCRdb holds only in-frame clones, not every one. The sample holds about 75,000 clones, about four fifths seen once. Material for sequencing was peripheral blood. The receptors were gathered from a woman older than 75 with active or convalescent COVID-19.

This rearrangement joins TRBV20-1 to TRBJ2-7, with D unclear. The CDR3 length is 15 residues. V was clipped by 3 bases and J by 1 base, with 16 bases between them. CDR1 is DFQATT, CDR2 SNEGSKA, per germline (reference sequence). The CDR3 DNA reads TGCAGTGCTAGTTCAATGAGTTCTGTTTCCTACGAGCAGTACTTC. Translating it yields CSASSMSSVSYEQYF.

The genes are TRBV6-1 and TRBJ2-5; D uncertain. This CDR3 comprises 15 residues. The V and J ends lost 3 bases and 4 bases respectively, with 15 bases between them. Germline CDR1 is MNHNS and CDR2 is SASEGT. The CDR3 here is CASSELAYGIETQYF. The CDR3 coding sequence is TGTGCCAGCAGTGAGTTAGCCTACGGTATAGAGACCCAGTACTTC.

The chain has TRBV28 and TRBJ1-2; TRBD1 matches 10 bases. The ends lost 9 bases at V and 4 bases at J; junction bases unmatched: 11. Germline loops: CDR1 MDHEN, CDR2 SYDVKM. This CDR3 contains 15 residues. The CDR3 nucleotides read TGTGCCAGTTCTCCCCAGGGACAGGGGAGCTATGGCTACACCTTC. Its translation: CASSPQGQGSYGYTF.

The genes are TRBV9 and TRBJ1-4, with unresolved D. The V and J ends lost 4 bases and 3 bases respectively, with 16 bases between them. Germline CDR1 and CDR2: SGDLS and YYNGEE. This CDR3 region has 16 residues. The CDR3 reads CASSSRASGANEKLFF. In nucleotides, the CDR3 is TGTGCCAGCAGCTCTAGGGCGTCGGGAGCTAATGAAAAACTGTTTTTT.

DNA for the CDR3: TGTGCCAGCAGCTTCCGGGATATAGGGGAGACCCAGTACTTC. This gives the protein CASSFRDIGETQYF. The chain couples TRBV5-6 to TRBJ2-5; maybe TRBD2 (5 bases). V was pared by 2 bases and J by 5 bases, with 13 bases between. The CDR3 has 14 residues. From germline, CDR1 is SGHDT and CDR2 YYEEEE.

V is TRBV7-2 and J is TRBJ2-1; 8 bases match TRBD2. The V segment lost 1 base and the J segment 3 bases; nucleotides outside the gene matches: 5. Per the germline V gene, CDR1 is SGHTA and CDR2 is FQGNSA. The length of the CDR3 is 16 residues. The CDR3 region has the DNA TGTGCCAGCAGCTTAGTGGGACTAGGGAACTACAATGAGCAGTTCTTC. Encoded protein: CASSLVGLGNYNEQFF.

This clone occurred a few times. The V gene is TRBV19, the J gene TRBJ2-4; 9 bases map to TRBD1. Germline V lookup: CDR1 LNHDA, CDR2 SQIVND (reference sequence). V trimming: 5 bases; J trimming: 0 bases; junction bases outside the gene matches: 5. The CDR3 is 16 amino acids. The CDR3 nucleotides are TGTGCCAGTAGTTCGGACAGGGGACTAGCCAAAAACATTCAGTACTTC. Its protein product is CASSSDRGLAKNIQYF.

This chain links TRBV5-1 with TRBJ2-5; 11 bases align to TRBD1. Germline lookup yields CDR1 SGHRS and CDR2 YFSETQ. V shed 0 bases, J shed 5 bases, and the junction held 6 bases outside the gene matches. This CDR3 is 16 amino acids long. The CDR3, as DNA: TGCGCCAGCAGCTTGGATGGGACAGGGGGTGTCGAGACCCAGTACTTC. It translates to CASSLDGTGGVETQYF.

The CDR3 nucleotides read TGCGCCAGCAGCCAAGATTCTAGCATCAGCTCCTACGAGCAGTACTTC. The encoded protein is CASSQDSSISSYEQYF. The chain carries TRBV4-3 and TRBJ2-7, with D perhaps matching TRBD2 (5 bases). This CDR3 is built from 16 residues. The V gene lost 0 bases and the J gene lost 0 bases, with 12 bases spanning the gap. CDR1 and CDR2 from the germline V gene are LGHNA and YSLEER.

The CDR3 is CASSYVLAGGLEQFF. The DNA for the CDR3 is TGTGCCAGCAGTTACGTTTTAGCGGGGGGGCTTGAGCAGTTCTTC. The V call is TRBV6-2 or TRBV6-3, the J call TRBJ2-1, with TRBD2 matching 11 bases. This CDR3 is built from 15 residues. Per germline, CDR1 MNHEY and CDR2 SVGEGT. The J segment lost 9 bases and the V segment lost 2 bases, leaving 6 bases of the junction unmatched.

J is TRBJ1-3 and V is TRBV28; 9 nucleotides match TRBD1. From germline, CDR1 is MDHEN and CDR2 SYDVKM. J lost 3 bases, V lost 6 bases, and 9 bases had no gene match. This CDR3 region has 16 residues. The CDR3 DNA reads as TGTGCCAGCAGCCGCCAACAGGGGGCGCTTGGAAACACCATATATTTT. Translated, it gives CASSRQQGALGNTIYF.

The genes are TRBV7-2 and TRBJ2-5, with 8 bases aligning to TRBD2. V dropped 1 base and J dropped 0; count of bases not matched to a gene: 7. CDR3 length equals 17 residues. Germline V gives CDR1 SGHTA, CDR2 FQGNSA. The CDR3 sequence: CASSLGGRGANQETQYF. As DNA, the CDR3 is TGTGCCAGCAGCTTAGGGGGGCGGGGGGCCAACCAAGAGACCCAGTACTTC.

The chain links TRBV20-1 to TRBJ2-1, with D unresolved. The CDR3 has 12 amino acids. Germline CDR1 and CDR2: DFQATT and SNEGSKA (reference sequence). V was clipped by 3 bases and J by 6 bases, with 9 bases between them. Here the CDR3 reads CSASSGLNEQFF. CDR3 in DNA: TGCAGTGCTAGTTCGGGTCTCAATGAGCAGTTCTTC.

This rearrangement joins TRBV7-6 to TRBJ1-1, with D possibly being TRBD1 (5 bases). The CDR3 consists of 14 residues. V was pared by 5 bases and J by 10 bases, with 20 bases between. Germline assignment: CDR1 SGHVS and CDR2 FNYEAQ. The CDR3 nucleotides are TGTGCCAGCAGCCAGGGAGGTGCGGGGATGAGAGCTTTCTTT. Its protein product is CASSQGGAGMRAFF.

This rearrangement joins TRBV7-2 to TRBJ1-5; perhaps TRBD1 as D (5 bases). The CDR3 sequence is 15 residues long. Trimming removed 2 bases at V and 1 base at J, with 9 bases between. Germline loops: CDR1 SGHTA, CDR2 FQGNSA. The CDR3, as DNA: TGTGCCAGCAGCTTATTAGGACAAAGCAATCAGCCCCAGCATTTT. This codes for CASSLLGQSNQPQHF.

About this clone: The junction and the germline gene differ at one end; a read error may be behind it. The chain links TRBV2 to TRBJ2-7; D not resolved. Germline loops: CDR1 SNHLY, CDR2 FYNNEI. CDR3 length equals 11 residues. CDR3 nucleotides: TGTGCCAGCAGTGAAGACTACGAACAGTACTTC. Protein: CASSEDYEQYF.

The rearrangement uses TRBV7-7 and TRBJ2-3; maybe TRBD2 (7 bases). Between the trimmed V and J ends, which lost 3 bases and 0 bases, there was a span of 13 bases. Germline assignment: CDR1 SSHAT and CDR2 FNYEAQ (reference sequence). This CDR3 has 16 amino acids. CDR3 region: CASSFKGGGSTDTQYF. The CDR3 nucleotides read TGTGCCAGCAGCTTCAAAGGGGGGGGTAGCACAGATACGCAGTATTTT. Full variable domain (remainder filled in from reference TRBV7-7 and TRBJ2-3): GAGVSQSPRYKVTKRGQDVTLRCDPISSHATLYWYQQALGQGPEFLTYFNYEAQPDKSGLPSDRFSAERPEGSISTLTIQRTEQRDSAMYRCASSFKGGGSTDTQYFGPGTRLTVL.

The chain combines TRBV6-2 or TRBV6-3 with TRBJ1-4; TRBD1 might be the D (5 bases). The V gene's germline CDR1 is MNHEY and CDR2 SVGEGT. The V and J ends lost 2 bases and 5 bases respectively, with 12 bases between them. This CDR3 spans 15 amino acids. The CDR3 is CASSYIGRENEKLFF. In DNA form, the CDR3 reads TGTGCCAGCAGTTACATCGGCAGGGAAAATGAAAAACTGTTTTTT.

The chain couples TRBV5-1 to TRBJ2-2; the D gene is possibly TRBD1 (6 bases). Germline V gene lookup returns CDR1 SGHRS and CDR2 YFSETQ. V lost 1 base and J 0 bases, leaving 10 bases between the germline ends. This CDR3 has 16 amino acids. CDR3 coding DNA: TGCGCCAGCAGCTTGAGTGGGACACCGAACACCGGGGAGCTGTTTTTT. Protein: CASSLSGTPNTGELFF.

This clone showed up just a few times. This rearrangement joins TRBV2 to TRBJ1-6; unclear D gene. The CDR3 consists of 13 residues. From germline, CDR1 is SNHLY and CDR2 FYNNEI. Trimming removed 4 bases from V and 8 bases from J, with 9 bases in between. The CDR3 bases are TGTGCCAGCAGTGTAACAGAATATTCACCCCTCCACTTT. This encodes CASSVTEYSPLHF.

The V and J genes are TRBV7-2 and TRBJ1-5, with a tentative D call TRBD1 (6 bases). Trimming stripped 4 bases from V and 7 bases from J, with 11 bases between. CDR3 length: 13 amino acids. In germline, CDR1 is SGHTA, CDR2 FQGNSA. The chain's CDR3 is CASSSDRFQPQHF. The CDR3 DNA reads TGTGCCAGCAGCTCTGACAGGTTCCAGCCCCAGCATTTT.

The chain is built from TRBV7-2 and TRBJ2-7; D is possibly TRBD2 (5 bases). The V gene lost 6 bases and the J gene lost 1 base, with 16 bases spanning the gap. Germline CDR1 is SGHTA and CDR2 is FQGNSA. This CDR3 has 15 residues. The CDR3: CASSHLRGPSYEQYF. CDR3 sequence (DNA): TGTGCCAGCAGTCACCTACGCGGGCCGTCCTACGAGCAGTACTTC.

The rearrangement joins TRBV10-3 to TRBJ2-1; D might be TRBD1 (6 bases). This CDR3 spans 13 amino acids. Deletions cut 7 bases from V and 6 bases from J, with 13 bases between. From germline, CDR1 is ENHRY and CDR2 SYGVKD. The DNA of the CDR3 is TGTGCCATCAACAGGGAGAGTCGCAATGAGCAGTTCTTC. Translated, it gives CAINRESRNEQFF.

This chain uses TRBV2 with TRBJ2-1, with 9 bases aligning to TRBD1. Germline loops: CDR1 SNHLY, CDR2 FYNNEI. The CDR3 has 11 residues. V dropped 6 bases and J dropped 15; count of bases not matched to a gene: 6. CDR3 protein: CASSLDRGGFF. CDR3 bases: TGTGCCAGCAGCCTCGACAGGGGGGGGTTCTTC. The whole variable domain, filled in from reference TRBV2 and TRBJ2-1, reads EPEVTQTPSHQVTQMGQEVILRCVPISNHLYFYWYRQILGQKVEFLVSFYNNEISEKSEIFDDQFSVERPDGSNFTLKIRSTKLEDSAMYFCASSLDRGGFFGPGTRLTVL.